One and the same sample provided the 13 T cell receptor beta chains below, sequenced in a study of OX40 agonist ivuxolimab in advanced cancers. The repertoire was sequenced with immunoSEQ multiplex PCR; TCRdb's copy has only in-frame clones and lacks some. This sample has 90,000 to 120,000 clones, with around 90% found just once. The specimen comprised CD4+ or CD8+ T cells sorted from blood, sampled in a trial of the OX40 agonist ivuxolimab. All receptors come from an adult with an advanced solid tumor such as melanoma, head and neck, liver or kidney cancer.

The chain joins TRBV15 to TRBJ2-3; possible D gene TRBD2, 5 bases. The CDR3 extends over 14 amino acids. Germline CDR1 LNHNV, CDR2 YYDKDF (reference sequence). V was trimmed by 3 bases and J by 4 bases, leaving 11 bases between them. CDR3 region: CATSRLAGADTQYF. CDR3 nucleotides: TGTGCCACCAGCAGGCTTGCGGGTGCAGATACGCAGTATTTT.

J is TRBJ1-3 and V is TRBV30; D ambiguous. The V gene lost 0 bases and the J gene lost 5 bases, with 8 bases spanning the gap. CDR3 length equals 13 residues. Germline values: CDR1 GTSNPN, CDR2 SVGIG (reference sequence). The CDR3 sequence: CAWSVTDRNTIYF. CDR3 nucleotide sequence: TGTGCCTGGAGTGTAACAGATAGAAACACCATATATTTT.

The chain is built from TRBV28 and TRBJ1-1; D uncertain. The V and J ends lost 3 bases and 3 bases respectively, with 8 bases between them. From germline, CDR1 is MDHEN and CDR2 SYDVKM. This CDR3 spans 13 amino acids. CDR3 bases: TGTGCCAGCAGTTTGTCCGGTTACACTGAAGCTTTCTTT. This encodes CASSLSGYTEAFF.

The rearrangement joins TRBV9 to TRBJ2-5, with D possibly being TRBD1 (5 bases). The CDR3 loop spans 14 amino acids. Trimming left V 3 bases short and J 1 base short, with 10 bases between. The germline V gene encodes CDR1 SGDLS and CDR2 YYNGEE. The CDR3 sequence is CASSESGIQETQYF. In nucleotides, the CDR3 is TGTGCCAGCAGCGAATCAGGGATCCAAGAGACCCAGTACTTC.

The V and J genes are TRBV2 and TRBJ1-3; D remains ambiguous. Per the germline V gene, CDR1 is SNHLY and CDR2 is FYNNEI. This CDR3 is 14 amino acids long. The ends were cut back, 5 bases at V and 0 bases at J, with 8 bases in the middle. CDR3 nucleotides: TGTGCCAGCAGTCCATTGGTCTCTGGAAACACCATATATTTT. Encoded protein: CASSPLVSGNTIYF. The variable domain in full, with the rest retrieved from reference TRBV2 and TRBJ1-3, is EPEVTQTPSHQVTQMGQEVILRCVPISNHLYFYWYRQILGQKVEFLVSFYNNEISEKSEIFDDQFSVERPDGSNFTLKIRSTKLEDSAMYFCASSPLVSGNTIYFGEGSWLTVV.

This chain connects TRBV5-1 to TRBJ1-4; 9 bases align to TRBD1. The CDR3 totals 14 residues. Losses at the gene ends were 4 bases for V and 6 bases for J; bases not matched to a gene: 4. Germline V gives CDR1 SGHRS, CDR2 YFSETQ. The CDR3 spells CASSLRDRDEKLFF. The DNA for the CDR3 is TGCGCCAGCAGCCTCCGGGACAGGGATGAAAAACTGTTTTTT.

The rearrangement joins TRBV7-3 to TRBJ2-5; maybe TRBD2 (6 bases). Germline V gene sequence: CDR1 SGHTA, CDR2 FQGTGA. Trimming took 3 bases from V and 1 from J, leaving 12 bases between them. The CDR3 spans 15 residues. The CDR3 loop reads CASSFEPGLQETQYF. CDR3 nucleotides: TGTGCCAGCAGCTTCGAGCCGGGACTCCAAGAGACCCAGTACTTC.

The gene calls are TRBV7-9 and TRBJ2-3; TRBD2 matches 8 bases. With 5 bases clipped from V and 2 bases from J, the junction kept 9 bases outside the gene matches. The CDR3 loop spans 16 amino acids. In germline, CDR1 is SEHNR, CDR2 FQNEAQ (reference sequence). This CDR3 reads CASSRTTSGNTDTQYF. The CDR3 bases are TGTGCCAGCAGCCGAACAACTAGCGGAAACACAGATACGCAGTATTTT. Combining the CDR3 with reference TRBV7-9 and TRBJ2-3 gives the whole variable domain DTGVSQNPRHKITKRGQNVTFRCDPISEHNRLYWYRQTLGQGPEFLTYFQNEAQLEKSRLLSDRFSAERPKGSFSTLEIQRTEQGDSAMYLCASSRTTSGNTDTQYFGPGTRLTVL.

V is TRBV5-8 and J is TRBJ2-3; the match to TRBD2 covers 12 bases. Germline V gene data show CDR1 as SGHTS and CDR2 as YDEGEE. Trimming removed 3 bases from V and 0 bases from J; junction bases left unmatched: 11. The length of the CDR3 is 19 residues. The CDR3 sequence is CASSSTGLAGMPSTDTQYF. DNA of the CDR3: TGTGCCAGCAGCTCTACCGGACTAGCGGGAATGCCTAGCACAGATACGCAGTATTTT.

This clone appeared once. This chain's CDR3 is CASSLSTQGNYGYTF. CDR3 sequence (DNA): TGTGCCAGCAGTTTATCAACCCAGGGTAACTATGGCTACACCTTC. J is TRBJ1-2 and V is TRBV28; a possible D gene is TRBD1 (5 bases). Trimming removed 1 base from V and 1 base from J, with 10 bases in between. Per the germline V gene, CDR1 is MDHEN and CDR2 is SYDVKM. The CDR3 loop spans 15 amino acids.

The V and J genes are TRBV19 and TRBJ1-5; tentatively, D is TRBD1 (6 bases). Germline V gives CDR1 LNHDA, CDR2 SQIVND (reference sequence). Trimming shortened V by 3 bases and J by 6 bases, and 15 bases separated the two germline ends. This CDR3 region has 15 residues. The CDR3 nucleotides are TGTGCCAGTAGTATGGAGGTTTGGGGGGCTCAGCCCCAGCATTTT. Translated, it gives CASSMEVWGAQPQHF.

The gene calls are TRBV2 and TRBJ1-5, with 9 bases fitting TRBD1. The junction had 3 bases not matched to a gene; V was cut back by 6 bases and J by 0 bases. Germline CDR1 is SNHLY and CDR2 is FYNNEI. The CDR3 length is 15 residues. In nucleotides, the CDR3 is TGTGCCAGCAGGAGACAGGGGGATAGCAATCAGCCCCAGCATTTT. Its translation is CASRRQGDSNQPQHF.

The gene calls are TRBV6-5 and TRBJ1-4; weak D call: TRBD1 (6 bases). The ends were cut back, 4 bases at V and 5 bases at J, with 14 bases in the middle. There are 15 residues in the CDR3. Germline lookup yields CDR1 MNHEY and CDR2 SVGAGI. DNA of the CDR3: TGTGCCAGCAGTTCCCTAGGGGGGAACAATGAAAAACTGTTTTTT. It is translated as CASSSLGGNNEKLFF.